A single sample is the source of the 18 T cell receptor beta chains below, sequenced in a study of response to subunit inactivated influenza vaccine. One entry per CDR3 protein results from TCRdb running MiXCR on the RT-PCR reads. The sample has under 550,000 distinct CDR3 sequences; around 7.9% are singletons. The starting material was PBMCs from blood, obtained roughly 24 months after vaccination. The source of these receptors is a man between 50 and 69 years old who received an inactivated influenza vaccine.

This clonotype has a count of ten or more. This rearrangement joins TRBV21-1 to TRBJ2-3; the table's D call of TRBD1 was not tested on the DNA. TRBV21-1 is given as a pseudogene. This CDR3 contains 17 residues. CDR3 DNA: TGTGCCAGCAGCAGATTACAACAGGGGATCAGCACAGATACGCAGTATTTT. Translated: CASSRLQQGISTDTQYF.

This clonotype has more than one count but fewer than ten. This chain links TRBV27 with TRBJ2-6; 8 bases match TRBD2. V shed 10 bases and J 0 bases; nucleotides not matched to a gene: 14. Germline V gene sequence: CDR1 MNHEY, CDR2 SMNVEV (reference sequence). The CDR3 is 18 amino acids. Written as DNA, the CDR3 is TGTGCCACCCGGGCGGGGGGAGGGGGTCTCTCTGGGGCCAACGTCCTGACTTTC. It is translated as CATRAGGGGLSGANVLTF.

The V gene is TRBV14, the J gene TRBJ2-4, with 8 nucleotides matching TRBD2. V was clipped by 4 bases and J by 14 bases; unmatched bases: 7. CDR1 is SGHDN, CDR2 FVKESK, per germline. The CDR3 has 12 residues. DNA for the CDR3: TGTGCCAGCAGCCCCGGGGGGGGGGTGAAGTACTTC. It codes for CASSPGGGVKYF.

The sample holds a few counts of this clonotype. The CDR3 here is CAISAPGGRGEQFF. Here the CDR3 DNA reads TGTGCCATCAGTGCACCCGGGGGCAGGGGTGAGCAGTTCTTC. The chain has TRBV10-3 and TRBJ2-1; possibly TRBD1 or TRBD2 for D (6 bases each). This CDR3 has 14 amino acids. V was shortened by 4 bases and J by 9 bases, with 16 bases between the two germline ends. Germline lookup yields CDR1 ENHRY and CDR2 SYGVKD.

The table lists this clonotype with a few counts. In nucleotides, the CDR3 is TGTGCCAGCAGGCATAACAGGGGGAGCCAAGAGACCCAGTACTTC. Its translation: CASRHNRGSQETQYF. This chain uses TRBV12-3 or TRBV12-4 with TRBJ2-5; the match to TRBD1 covers 8 bases. This CDR3 comprises 15 residues. The J segment lost 1 base and the V segment lost 6 bases, leaving 7 bases of the junction unmatched.

The V gene is TRBV7-9, the J gene TRBJ2-1, with TRBD2 identical over 8 bases. The CDR3 length is 16 residues. The germline V gene encodes CDR1 SEHNR and CDR2 FQNEAQ (reference sequence). Losses at the gene ends were 3 bases for V and 4 bases for J; bases not matched to a gene: 8. The CDR3 loop is CASSFPRLAPYNEQFF. In nucleotides, the CDR3 is TGTGCCAGCAGCTTCCCAAGACTAGCGCCTTACAATGAGCAGTTCTTC. The full variable domain, with the rest looked up from reference TRBV7-9 and TRBJ2-1, is DTGVSQNPRHKITKRGQNVTFRCDPISEHNRLYWYRQTLGQGPEFLTYFQNEAQLEKSRLLSDRFSAERPKGSFSTLEIQRTEQGDSAMYLCASSFPRLAPYNEQFFGPGTRLTVL.

The chain employs TRBV7-3 and TRBJ2-1; a possible D gene is TRBD2 (5 bases). V dropped 4 bases and J dropped 5 bases, with 9 bases sitting between them. The germline V gene encodes CDR1 SGHTA and CDR2 FQGTGA. The CDR3 is 13 residues long. CDR3 sequence (DNA): TGTGCCAGCAGCTCCCAGAGGGACAATGAGCAGTTCTTC. It specifies CASSSQRDNEQFF.

This clonotype was observed many times. The chain couples TRBV19 to TRBJ2-1, with 12 bases aligning to TRBD2. CDR3 length: 16 amino acids. The junction had 3 bases not matched to a gene; V was cut back by 5 bases and J by 1 base. CDR1 LNHDA and CDR2 SQIVND come from the germline V gene (reference sequence). The CDR3 loop is CASSPLAGGSYNEQFF. The DNA of the CDR3 is TGTGCCAGTAGTCCACTAGCGGGAGGATCCTACAATGAGCAGTTCTTC.

This clonotype was seen a handful of times. This chain joins TRBV2 and TRBJ2-7; D ambiguous. The CDR3 has 14 residues. Germline assignment: CDR1 SNHLY and CDR2 FYNNEI. V was trimmed by 6 bases and J by 2 bases, leaving 14 bases between them. CDR3 sequence reads: CASRLTPTPYEQYF. DNA of the CDR3: TGTGCCAGCAGACTGACCCCTACACCCTACGAGCAGTACTTC.

This clonotype was detected a few times. DNA of the CDR3: TGTGCCAGCAGAAACGCTGGAAGCTCCTACGAGCAGTACTTC. Translated, it gives CASRNAGSSYEQYF. The V and J genes are TRBV12-3 or TRBV12-4 and TRBJ2-7; D remains unclear. The V gene lost 6 bases and the J gene lost 0 bases, with 12 bases spanning the gap. The CDR3 runs 14 residues.

This clonotype came up many times. This rearrangement joins TRBV7-9 to TRBJ2-1; D is unresolved. Per germline, CDR1 SEHNR and CDR2 FQNEAQ (reference sequence). The CDR3 covers 13 residues. V was shortened by 0 bases and J by 7 bases, with 7 bases between the two germline ends. The CDR3 region is CASSLALGNEQFF. The CDR3 DNA reads TGTGCCAGCAGCTTAGCGCTTGGGAATGAGCAGTTCTTC.

The chain carries TRBV20-1 and TRBJ2-7, with unresolved D. Germline-derived CDR1 and CDR2 are DFQATT and SNEGSKA (reference sequence). The CDR3 covers 10 residues. Trimming removed 5 bases from V and 1 base from J, with 3 bases in between. The CDR3 here is CSALSYEQYF. In nucleotides, the CDR3 is TGCAGTGCTTTGTCCTACGAGCAGTACTTC.

This clonotype appeared a few times. The chain recombines TRBV24-1 with TRBJ2-1, with D uncertain. Trimming shortened V by 1 base and J by 8 bases, and 11 bases separated the two germline ends. This CDR3 has 14 amino acids. Germline CDR1 and CDR2: KGHDR and SFDVKD. The CDR3: CATSDFGQNYEQFF. CDR3 sequence (DNA): TGTGCCACCAGTGATTTCGGGCAGAACTATGAGCAGTTCTTC.

The gene calls are TRBV18 and TRBJ1-2; 12 bases match TRBD1. The CDR3 totals 16 residues. Germline lookup yields CDR1 KGHSH and CDR2 LQKENI. The junction had 8 bases not matched to a gene; V was cut back by 6 bases and J by 3 bases. The CDR3 sequence: CASSLGTGGADYGYTF. The CDR3 DNA follows: TGTGCCAGCTCCCTCGGGACAGGGGGCGCCGACTATGGCTACACCTTC.

This clonotype has just a few counts. This CDR3 reads CSAVTGGWSYTF. CDR3 nucleotide sequence: TGCAGTGCTGTGACAGGGGGCTGGAGCTACACCTTC. The V gene is TRBV20-1, the J gene TRBJ1-2, with 10 bases lining up with TRBD1. V lost 5 bases and J lost 9; bases outside the gene matches: 6. CDR1 and CDR2 (germline): DFQATT, SNEGSKA (reference sequence). This CDR3 spans 12 amino acids.

In this sample, this clonotype turned up a few times. As DNA, the CDR3 is TGTGCCAGCAGCTTATGGCCAGATTCGCCTGAAGCTTTCTTT. Residues: CASSLWPDSPEAFF. This chain links TRBV7-9 with TRBJ1-1; D gene unclear. V was shortened by 2 bases and J by 6 bases, with 13 bases between the two germline ends. This CDR3 contains 14 residues. CDR1 SEHNR and CDR2 FQNEAQ come from the germline V gene (reference sequence).

This clonotype has a count of ten or more. The genes are TRBV20-1 and TRBJ2-1; 10 nucleotides agree with TRBD2. Germline CDR1 DFQATT, CDR2 SNEGSKA (reference sequence). The trim removed 0 bases at V and 0 bases at J, leaving 2 bases unmatched. The CDR3 runs 16 residues. CDR3: CSAREPSGSSYNEQFF. The CDR3 DNA sequence: TGCAGTGCTAGAGAGCCTAGCGGGAGCTCCTACAATGAGCAGTTCTTC.

This clonotype was observed at least ten times. The chain combines TRBV6-6 with TRBJ1-1, with D maybe TRBD1 (6 bases). CDR1 is MNHNY, CDR2 SVGAGI, per germline (reference sequence). The CDR3 spans 24 residues. Deletions cut 0 bases from V and 1 base from J, with 36 bases between. The CDR3 DNA reads TGTGCCAGCAGTTACTCGGCGGGACTCTGGGGTGGCCCGTCAGCGGGACACTGGAACACTGAAGCTTTCTTT. Translated: CASSYSAGLWGGPSAGHWNTEAFF.